This T cell receptor beta chain was obtained from a study of Graves' ophthalmopathy and Graves' hyperthyroidism. General study findings and limits: In predicting ophthalmopathy progression, the model reached roughly 71% sensitivity and 72.22% specificity.

In this sample, this clonotype turned up many times. As yet, its antigen is unknown. The CDR3 runs 15 residues. Per germline, CDR1 LNHDA and CDR2 SQIVND (reference sequence). The trim removed 5 bases at V and 0 bases at J, leaving 4 bases unmatched. Investigators amplified TCR beta CDR3 regions from RNA transcripts. An opening RT-PCR round employed HTBI primers and preceded a second-round multiplex PCR. Via MiXCR, TCRdb re-called the multiplex PCR reads, giving one row per CDR3 protein. This sample has 650,000 to 900,000 distinct CDR3 sequences, with 35% to 50% found just once. The receptor was isolated from an adult man with Graves' ophthalmopathy. Sequencing used peripheral blood. V gene TRBV19 combines with J gene TRBJ1-1; the match to TRBD1 covers 9 bases. The CDR3 DNA sequence: TGTGCCAGTAGTGTGGGACAGGGACTGAACACTGAAGCTTTCTTT. This encodes CASSVGQGLNTEAFF.